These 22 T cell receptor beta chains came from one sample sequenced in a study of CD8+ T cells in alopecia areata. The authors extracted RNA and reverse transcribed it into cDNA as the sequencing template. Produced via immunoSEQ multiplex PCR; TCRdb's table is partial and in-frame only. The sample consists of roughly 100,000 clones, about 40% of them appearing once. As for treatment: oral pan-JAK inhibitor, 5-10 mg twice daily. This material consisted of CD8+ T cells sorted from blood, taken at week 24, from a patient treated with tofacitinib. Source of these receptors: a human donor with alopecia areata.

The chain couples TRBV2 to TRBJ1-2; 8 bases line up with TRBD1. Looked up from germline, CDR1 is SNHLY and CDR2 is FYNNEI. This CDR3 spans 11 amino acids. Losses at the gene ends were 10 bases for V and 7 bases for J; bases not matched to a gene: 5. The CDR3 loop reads CATRQGLGYTF. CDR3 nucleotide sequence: TGTGCCACCCGACAGGGGCTTGGCTACACCTTC.

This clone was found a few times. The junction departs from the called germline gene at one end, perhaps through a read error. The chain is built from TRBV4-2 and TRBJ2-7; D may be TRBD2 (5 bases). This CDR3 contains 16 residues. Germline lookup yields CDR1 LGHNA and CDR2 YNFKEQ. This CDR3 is CASSQVATTPSHEQYF. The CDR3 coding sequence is TGTGCCAGCAGCCAGGTAGCGACAACACCCTCCCACGAGCAGTACTTC.

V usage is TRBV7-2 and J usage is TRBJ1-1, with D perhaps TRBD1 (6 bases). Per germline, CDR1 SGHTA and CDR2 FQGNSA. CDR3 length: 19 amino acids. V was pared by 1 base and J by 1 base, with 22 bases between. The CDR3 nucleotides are TGTGCCAGCAGCTTAGGAGGGGGATATGACAGAACAAAGAACACTGAAGCTTTCTTT. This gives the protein CASSLGGGYDRTKNTEAFF.

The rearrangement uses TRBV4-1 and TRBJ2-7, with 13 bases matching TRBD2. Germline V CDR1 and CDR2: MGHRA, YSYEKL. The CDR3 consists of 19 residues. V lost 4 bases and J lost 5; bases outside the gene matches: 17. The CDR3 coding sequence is TGCGCCAGCAGCCTTCGGTCGGCGGCTACAGGACTAGCGGGAGACGAGCAGTACTTC. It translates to CASSLRSAATGLAGDEQYF.

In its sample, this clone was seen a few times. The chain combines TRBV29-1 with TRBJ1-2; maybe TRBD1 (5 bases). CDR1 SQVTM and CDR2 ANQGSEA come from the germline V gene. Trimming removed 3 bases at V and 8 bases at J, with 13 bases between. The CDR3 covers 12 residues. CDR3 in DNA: TGCAGCGTTGATCCTAGGGGAGGCGGCTACACCTTC. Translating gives CSVDPRGGGYTF.

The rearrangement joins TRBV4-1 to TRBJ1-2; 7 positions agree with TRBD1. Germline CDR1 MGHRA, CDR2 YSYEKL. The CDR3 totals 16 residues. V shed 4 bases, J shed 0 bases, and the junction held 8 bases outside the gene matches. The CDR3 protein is CASSLEPGQTNYGYTF. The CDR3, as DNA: TGCGCCAGCAGCCTGGAGCCGGGACAGACTAACTATGGCTACACCTTC.

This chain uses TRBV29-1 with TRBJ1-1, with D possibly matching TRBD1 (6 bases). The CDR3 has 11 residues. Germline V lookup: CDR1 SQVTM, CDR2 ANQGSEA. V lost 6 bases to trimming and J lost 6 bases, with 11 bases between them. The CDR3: CSVVQGPEAFF. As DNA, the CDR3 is TGCAGCGTGGTACAGGGCCCTGAAGCTTTCTTT.

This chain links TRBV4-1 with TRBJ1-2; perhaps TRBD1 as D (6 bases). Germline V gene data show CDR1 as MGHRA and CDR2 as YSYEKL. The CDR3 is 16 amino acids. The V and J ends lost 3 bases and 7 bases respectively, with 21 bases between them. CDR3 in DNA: TGCGCCAGCAGCCAGGGGGTAGCGGGGGCTTTGGGTGGCTACACCTTC. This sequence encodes CASSQGVAGALGGYTF.

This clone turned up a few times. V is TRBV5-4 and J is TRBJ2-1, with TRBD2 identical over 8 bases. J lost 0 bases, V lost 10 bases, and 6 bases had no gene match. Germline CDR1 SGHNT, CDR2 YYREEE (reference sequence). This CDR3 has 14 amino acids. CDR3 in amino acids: CAGGSGSSYNEQFF. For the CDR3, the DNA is TGTGCCGGGGGGAGCGGGAGCTCCTACAATGAGCAGTTCTTC.

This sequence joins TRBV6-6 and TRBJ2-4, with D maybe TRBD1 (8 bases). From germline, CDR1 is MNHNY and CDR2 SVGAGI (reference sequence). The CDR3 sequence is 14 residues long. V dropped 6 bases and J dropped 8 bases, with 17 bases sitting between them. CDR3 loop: CASSHRTGRDIQYF. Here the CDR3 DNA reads TGTGCCAGCAGCCACAGGACAGGGAGGGACATTCAGTACTTC.

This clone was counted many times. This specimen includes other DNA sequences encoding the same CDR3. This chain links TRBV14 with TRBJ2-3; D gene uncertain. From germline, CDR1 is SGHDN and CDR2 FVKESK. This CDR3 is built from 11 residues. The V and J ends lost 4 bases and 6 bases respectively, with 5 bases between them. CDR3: CASSLGDTQYF. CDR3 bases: TGTGCCAGCAGCCTTGGGGATACGCAGTATTTT.

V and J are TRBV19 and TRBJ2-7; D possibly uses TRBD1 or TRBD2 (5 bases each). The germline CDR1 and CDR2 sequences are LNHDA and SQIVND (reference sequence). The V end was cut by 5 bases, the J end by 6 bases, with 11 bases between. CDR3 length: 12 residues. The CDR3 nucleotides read TGTGCCAGTAGTCTGCTTGGGGGCGAGCAGTACTTC. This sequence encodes CASSLLGGEQYF.

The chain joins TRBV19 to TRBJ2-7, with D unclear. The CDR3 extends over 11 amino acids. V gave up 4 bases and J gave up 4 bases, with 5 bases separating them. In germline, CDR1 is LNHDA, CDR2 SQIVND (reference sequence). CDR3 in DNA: TGTGCCAGTAGTAACGGATACGAGCAGTACTTC. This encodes CASSNGYEQYF.

CDR3 DNA: TGTGCCAGCAGCGGGGACAGCCTTTCCTATGAAAAACTGTTTTTT. This sequence encodes CASSGDSLSYEKLFF. The rearrangement joins TRBV9 to TRBJ1-4; TRBD1 aligns across 7 bases. V was clipped by 3 bases and J by 6 bases; unmatched bases: 8. This CDR3 is 15 amino acids long. Germline lookup yields CDR1 SGDLS and CDR2 YYNGEE.

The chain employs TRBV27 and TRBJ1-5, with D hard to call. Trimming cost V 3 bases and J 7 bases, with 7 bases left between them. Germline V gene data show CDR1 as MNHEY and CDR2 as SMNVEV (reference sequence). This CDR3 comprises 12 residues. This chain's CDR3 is CASSLRGQPQHF. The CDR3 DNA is TGTGCCAGCAGTTTGAGAGGACAGCCCCAGCATTTT.

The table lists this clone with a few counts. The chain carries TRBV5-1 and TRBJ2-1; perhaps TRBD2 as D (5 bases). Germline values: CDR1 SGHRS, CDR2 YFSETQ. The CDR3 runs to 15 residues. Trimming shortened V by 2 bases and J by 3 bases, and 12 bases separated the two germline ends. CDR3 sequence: CASSFSSGVYNEQFF. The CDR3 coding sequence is TGCGCCAGCAGCTTTAGCTCCGGGGTCTACAATGAGCAGTTCTTC. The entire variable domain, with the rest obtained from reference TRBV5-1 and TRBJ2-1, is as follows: KAGVTQTPRYLIKTRGQQVTLSCSPISGHRSVSWYQQTPGQGLQFLFEYFSETQRNKGNFPGRFSGRQFSNSRSEMNVSTLELGDSALYLCASSFSSGVYNEQFFGPGTRLTVL.

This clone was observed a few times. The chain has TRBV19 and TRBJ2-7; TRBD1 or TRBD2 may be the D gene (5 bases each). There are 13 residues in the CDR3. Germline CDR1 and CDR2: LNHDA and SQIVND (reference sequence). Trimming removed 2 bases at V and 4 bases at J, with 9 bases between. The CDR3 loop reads CASSILGDYEQYF. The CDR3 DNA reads TGTGCCAGTAGTATACTGGGGGATTACGAGCAGTACTTC.

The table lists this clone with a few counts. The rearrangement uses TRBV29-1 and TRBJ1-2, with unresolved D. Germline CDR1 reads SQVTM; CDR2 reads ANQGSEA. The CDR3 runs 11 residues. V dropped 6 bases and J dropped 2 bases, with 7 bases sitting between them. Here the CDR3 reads CSVESNYGYTF. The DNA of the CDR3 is TGCAGCGTCGAGTCGAACTATGGCTACACCTTC.

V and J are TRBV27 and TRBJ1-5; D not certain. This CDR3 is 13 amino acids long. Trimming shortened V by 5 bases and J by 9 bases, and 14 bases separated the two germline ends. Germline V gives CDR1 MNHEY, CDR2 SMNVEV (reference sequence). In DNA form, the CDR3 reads TGTGCCAGCAGTGCCGGGTCCTTAGGGCCCCAGCATTTT. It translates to CASSAGSLGPQHF.

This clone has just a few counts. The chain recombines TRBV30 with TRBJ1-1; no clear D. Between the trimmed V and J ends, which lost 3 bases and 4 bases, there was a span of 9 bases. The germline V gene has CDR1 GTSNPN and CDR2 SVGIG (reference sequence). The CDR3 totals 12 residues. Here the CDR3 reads CAWSPTGTEAFF. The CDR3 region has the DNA TGTGCCTGGAGCCCAACGGGCACTGAAGCTTTCTTT.

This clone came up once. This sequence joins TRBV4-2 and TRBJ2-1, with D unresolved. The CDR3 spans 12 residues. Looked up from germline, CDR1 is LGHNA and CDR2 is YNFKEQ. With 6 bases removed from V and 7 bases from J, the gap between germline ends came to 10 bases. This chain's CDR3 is CASSLKRNEQFF. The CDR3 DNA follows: TGTGCCAGCAGTCTTAAGCGAAATGAGCAGTTCTTC.

Here the CDR3 reads CASSPSPGGLEAFF. In DNA, the CDR3 is TGCGCCAGCAGCCCGTCCCCCGGGGGACTTGAAGCTTTCTTT. The V call is TRBV4-1, the J call TRBJ1-1, with D perhaps TRBD1 (5 bases). This CDR3 is built from 14 residues. V was shortened by 4 bases and J by 7 bases, with 16 bases between the two germline ends. Germline-derived CDR1 and CDR2 are MGHRA and YSYEKL.